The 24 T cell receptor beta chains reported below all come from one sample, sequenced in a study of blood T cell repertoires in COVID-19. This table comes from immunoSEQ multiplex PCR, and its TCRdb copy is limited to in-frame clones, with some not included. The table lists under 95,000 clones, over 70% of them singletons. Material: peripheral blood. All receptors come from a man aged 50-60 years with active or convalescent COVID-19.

CDR3 loop: CATSGKGMGYEQYF. The CDR3 DNA reads TGTGCCACCAGTGGAAAGGGGATGGGTTACGAGCAGTACTTC. This chain links TRBV24-1 with TRBJ2-7, with D possibly TRBD1 on 5 matching bases. The ends were cut back, 5 bases at V and 4 bases at J, with 14 bases in the middle. Germline loops: CDR1 KGHDR, CDR2 SFDVKD. This CDR3 is built from 14 residues.

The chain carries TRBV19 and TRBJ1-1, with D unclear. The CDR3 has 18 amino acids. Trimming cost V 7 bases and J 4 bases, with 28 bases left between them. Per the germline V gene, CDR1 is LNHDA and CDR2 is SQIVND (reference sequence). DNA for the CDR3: TGTGCCAGTACCCCCATTGCGGGAGGCCGCAACCCGGGCACTGAAGCTTTCTTT. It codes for CASTPIAGGRNPGTEAFF.

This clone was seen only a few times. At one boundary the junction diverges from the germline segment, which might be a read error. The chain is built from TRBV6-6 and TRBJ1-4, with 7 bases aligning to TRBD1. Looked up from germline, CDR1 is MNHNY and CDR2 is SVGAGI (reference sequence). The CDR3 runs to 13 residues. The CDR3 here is CASSLTPNRGASF. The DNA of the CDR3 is TGTGCCAGCAGTTTAACCCCAAACAGGGGTGCGTCTTTT.

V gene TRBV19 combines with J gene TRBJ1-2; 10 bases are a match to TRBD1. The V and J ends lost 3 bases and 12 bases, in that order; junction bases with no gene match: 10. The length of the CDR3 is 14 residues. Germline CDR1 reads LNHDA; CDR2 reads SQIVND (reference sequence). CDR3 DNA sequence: TGTGCCAGTAGTATCGCCCCGGGACAGGGGATCCACACCTTC. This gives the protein CASSIAPGQGIHTF.

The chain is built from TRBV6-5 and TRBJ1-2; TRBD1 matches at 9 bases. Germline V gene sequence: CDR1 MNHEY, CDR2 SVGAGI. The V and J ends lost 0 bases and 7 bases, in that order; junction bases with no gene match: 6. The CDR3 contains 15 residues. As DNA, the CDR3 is TGTGCCAGCAGTTACTCATTAGGACAGGGGACTGGCTACACCTTC. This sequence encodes CASSYSLGQGTGYTF.

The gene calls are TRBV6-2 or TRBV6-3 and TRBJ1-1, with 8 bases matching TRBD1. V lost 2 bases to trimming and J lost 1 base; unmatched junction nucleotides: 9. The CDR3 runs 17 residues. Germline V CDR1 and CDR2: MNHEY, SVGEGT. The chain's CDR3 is CASSYPGQGAGNTEAFF. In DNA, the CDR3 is TGTGCCAGCAGTTACCCAGGCCAGGGGGCAGGGAACACTGAAGCTTTCTTT.

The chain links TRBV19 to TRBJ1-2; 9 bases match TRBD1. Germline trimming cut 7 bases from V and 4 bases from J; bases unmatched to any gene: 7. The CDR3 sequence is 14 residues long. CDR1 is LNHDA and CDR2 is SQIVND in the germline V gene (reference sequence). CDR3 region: CASTPGQGPYGYTF. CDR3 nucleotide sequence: TGTGCCAGTACCCCGGGACAGGGCCCCTATGGCTACACCTTC. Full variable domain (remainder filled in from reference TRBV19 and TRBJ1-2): DGGITQSPKYLFRKEGQNVTLSCEQNLNHDAMYWYRQDPGQGLRLIYYSQIVNDFQKGDIAEGYSVSREKKESFPLTVTSAQKNPTAFYLCASTPGQGPYGYTFGSGTRLTVV.

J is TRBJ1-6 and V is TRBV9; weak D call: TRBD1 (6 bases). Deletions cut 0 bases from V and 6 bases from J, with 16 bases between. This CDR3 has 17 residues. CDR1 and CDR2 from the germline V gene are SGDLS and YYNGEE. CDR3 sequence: CASSVEARTAINSPLHF. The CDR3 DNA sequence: TGTGCCAGCAGCGTAGAAGCACGGACAGCGATTAATTCACCCCTCCACTTT.

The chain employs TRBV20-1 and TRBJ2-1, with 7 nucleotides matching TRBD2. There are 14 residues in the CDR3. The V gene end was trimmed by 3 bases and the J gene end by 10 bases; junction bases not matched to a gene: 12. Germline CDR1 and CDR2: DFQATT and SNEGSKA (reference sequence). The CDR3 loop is CSASVAGEPQEQFF. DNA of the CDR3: TGCAGTGCTAGTGTGGCGGGGGAGCCTCAGGAGCAGTTCTTC.

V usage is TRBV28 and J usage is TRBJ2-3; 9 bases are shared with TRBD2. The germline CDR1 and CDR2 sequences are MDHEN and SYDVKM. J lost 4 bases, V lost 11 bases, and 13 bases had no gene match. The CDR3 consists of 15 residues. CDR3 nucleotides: TGTGCCGCCACCTCCAGTAGCGGGGGTCCAGATACGCAGTATTTT. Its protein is CAATSSSGGPDTQYF.

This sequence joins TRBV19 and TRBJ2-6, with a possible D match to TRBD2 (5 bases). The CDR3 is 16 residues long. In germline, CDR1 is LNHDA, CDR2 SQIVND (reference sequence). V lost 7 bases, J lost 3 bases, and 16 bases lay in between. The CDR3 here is CASTRSGESGANVLTF. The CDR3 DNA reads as TGTGCCAGTACCCGATCCGGGGAAAGTGGGGCCAACGTCCTGACTTTC.

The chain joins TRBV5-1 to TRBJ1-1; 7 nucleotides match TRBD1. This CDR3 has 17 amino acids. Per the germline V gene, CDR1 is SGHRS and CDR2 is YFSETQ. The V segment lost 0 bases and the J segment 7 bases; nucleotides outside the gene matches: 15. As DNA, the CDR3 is TGCGCCAGCAGCTTGGGCCTTATTCCCGGGACAGAGGGTGAAGCTTTCTTT. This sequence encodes CASSLGLIPGTEGEAFF.

The CDR3 reads CATQAFSGELFF. Written as DNA, the CDR3 is TGTGCCACCCAGGCGTTCTCCGGGGAGCTGTTTTTT. The rearrangement uses TRBV19 and TRBJ2-2; D is unclear. V was trimmed by 10 bases and J by 6 bases, leaving 12 bases between them. CDR3 size: 12 residues. Per germline, CDR1 LNHDA and CDR2 SQIVND (reference sequence).

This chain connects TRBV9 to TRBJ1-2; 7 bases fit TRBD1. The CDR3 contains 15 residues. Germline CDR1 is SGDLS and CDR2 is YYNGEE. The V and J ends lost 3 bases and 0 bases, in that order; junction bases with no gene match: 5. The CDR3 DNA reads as TGTGCCAGCAGCGGACGACAGGGACCTAACTATGGCTACACCTTC. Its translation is CASSGRQGPNYGYTF.

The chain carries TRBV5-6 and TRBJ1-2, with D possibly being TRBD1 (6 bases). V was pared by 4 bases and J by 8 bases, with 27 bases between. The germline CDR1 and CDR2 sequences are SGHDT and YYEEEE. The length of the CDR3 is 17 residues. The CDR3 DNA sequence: TGTGCCAGCAGCCCCGACCCGGCGGGGGGCGCGTCTAGCGGCTACACCTTC. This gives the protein CASSPDPAGGASSGYTF.

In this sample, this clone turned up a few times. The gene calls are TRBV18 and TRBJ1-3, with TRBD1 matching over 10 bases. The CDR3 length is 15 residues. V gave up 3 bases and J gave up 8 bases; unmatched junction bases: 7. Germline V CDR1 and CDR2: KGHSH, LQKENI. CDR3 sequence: CASSPSGTGADTIYF. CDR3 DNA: TGTGCCAGCTCACCGAGCGGGACAGGGGCGGACACCATATATTTT.

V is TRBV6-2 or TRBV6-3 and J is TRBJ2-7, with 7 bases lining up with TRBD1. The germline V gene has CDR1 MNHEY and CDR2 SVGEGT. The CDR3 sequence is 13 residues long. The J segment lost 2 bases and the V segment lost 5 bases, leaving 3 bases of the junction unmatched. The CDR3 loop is CASSRDRPYEQYF. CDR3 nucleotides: TGTGCCAGCAGTCGGGACAGACCCTACGAGCAGTACTTC.

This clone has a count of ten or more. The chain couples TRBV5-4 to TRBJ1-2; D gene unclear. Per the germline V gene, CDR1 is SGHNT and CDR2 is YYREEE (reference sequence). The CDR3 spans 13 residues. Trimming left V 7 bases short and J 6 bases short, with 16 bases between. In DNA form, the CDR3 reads TGTGCCAGCCAAACCGGGAGTCGGGATGGCTACACCTTC. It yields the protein CASQTGSRDGYTF.

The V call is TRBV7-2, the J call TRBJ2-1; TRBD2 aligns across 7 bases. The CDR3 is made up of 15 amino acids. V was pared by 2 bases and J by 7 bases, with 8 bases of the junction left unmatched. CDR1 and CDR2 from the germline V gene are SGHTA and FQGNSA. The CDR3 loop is CASSLTSVLLNEQFF. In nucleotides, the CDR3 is TGTGCCAGCAGCTTAACTAGCGTCCTATTAAATGAGCAGTTCTTC.

DNA for the CDR3: TGTGCCAGCAGTCGGGACAGGGGCACAGATACGCAGTATTTT. Protein sequence: CASSRDRGTDTQYF. This rearrangement joins TRBV3-1 (or the pseudogene TRBV3-2) to TRBJ2-3, with TRBD1 matching 9 bases. This CDR3 has 14 residues. From germline, CDR1 is LGHDT and CDR2 YNNKEL (reference sequence). V lost 6 bases, J lost 1 base, and 2 bases stayed unmatched.

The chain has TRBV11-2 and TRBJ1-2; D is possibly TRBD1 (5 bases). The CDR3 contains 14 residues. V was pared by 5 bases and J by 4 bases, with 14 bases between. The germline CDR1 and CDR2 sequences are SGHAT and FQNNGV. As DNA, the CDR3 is TGTGCCAGCAGCCTGCACGGACAAATCTATGGCTACACCTTC. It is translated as CASSLHGQIYGYTF.

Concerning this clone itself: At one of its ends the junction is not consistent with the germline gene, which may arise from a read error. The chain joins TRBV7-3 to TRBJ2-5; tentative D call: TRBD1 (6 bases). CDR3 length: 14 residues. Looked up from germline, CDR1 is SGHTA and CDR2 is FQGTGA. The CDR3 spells CASSDPPLGQPPNF. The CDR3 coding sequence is TGTGCCAGCAGCGACCCCCCGCTGGGACAACCCCCAAACTTC.

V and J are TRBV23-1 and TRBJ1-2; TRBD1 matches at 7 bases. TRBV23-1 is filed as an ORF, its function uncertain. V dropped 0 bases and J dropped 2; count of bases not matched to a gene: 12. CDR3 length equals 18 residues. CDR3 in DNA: TGCGCCAGCAGTCAATCGCTAGGGTGGGGCAGGGGGAACTATGGCTACACCTTC. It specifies CASSQSLGWGRGNYGYTF.

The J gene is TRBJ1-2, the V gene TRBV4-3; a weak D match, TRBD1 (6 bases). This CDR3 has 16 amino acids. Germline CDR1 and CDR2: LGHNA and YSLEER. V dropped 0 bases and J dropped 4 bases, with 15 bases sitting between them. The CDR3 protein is CASSQDPGRGGYGYTF. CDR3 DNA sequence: TGCGCCAGCAGCCAAGATCCGGGCCGAGGGGGCTATGGCTACACCTTC.